Listed here is a single TCR beta chain. Antigen unknown. The J segment lost 10 bases and the V segment lost 8 bases, leaving 3 bases of the junction unmatched. This CDR3 comprises 11 residues. Germline-derived CDR1 and CDR2 are WNHNN and SYGVQD (reference sequence). This sample stems from a study of T cell responses to AZD1222 COVID-19 vaccine. Whole-study findings and limits: Repertoire samples came only from after the peak T cell response.

Clones were sequenced by immunoSEQ multiplex PCR, and TCRdb holds only the in-frame ones, with some missing. The table has approximately 150,000 clones, approximately 93% seen once. This TCR was sampled from an adult in good health. The source material was peripheral blood, sampled on day 0 of AZD1222 vaccination. V is TRBV10-1 and J is TRBJ1-3; 9 nucleotides agree with TRBD1. The CDR3 DNA reads as TGCGCCAGCGGGACAGGGAGGACCATATATTTT. Its translation: CASGTGRTIYF.